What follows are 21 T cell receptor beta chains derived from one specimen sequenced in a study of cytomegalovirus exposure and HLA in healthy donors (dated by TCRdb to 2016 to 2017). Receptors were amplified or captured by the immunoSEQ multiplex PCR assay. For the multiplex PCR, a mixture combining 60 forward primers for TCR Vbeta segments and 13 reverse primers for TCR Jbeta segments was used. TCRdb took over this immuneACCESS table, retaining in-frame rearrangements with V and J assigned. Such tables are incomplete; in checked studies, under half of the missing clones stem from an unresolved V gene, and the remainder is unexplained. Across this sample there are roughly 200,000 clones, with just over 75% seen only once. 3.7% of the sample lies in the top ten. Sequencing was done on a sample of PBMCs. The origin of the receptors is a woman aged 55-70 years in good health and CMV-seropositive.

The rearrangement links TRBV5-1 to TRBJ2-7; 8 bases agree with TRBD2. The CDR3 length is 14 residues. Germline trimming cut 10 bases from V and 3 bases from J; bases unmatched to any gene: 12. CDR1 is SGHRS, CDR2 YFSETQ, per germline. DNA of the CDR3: TGCGCCGGTACGCGGGGGGTGGACTTCTACGAGCAGTACTTC. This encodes CAGTRGVDFYEQYF.

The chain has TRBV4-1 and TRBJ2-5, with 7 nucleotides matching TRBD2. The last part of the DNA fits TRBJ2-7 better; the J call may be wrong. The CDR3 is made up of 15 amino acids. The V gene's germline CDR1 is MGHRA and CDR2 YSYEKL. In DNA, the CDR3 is TGCGCCAGCAGCCGAAGCCAAACCGGGAGGTACGAGCAGTACTTC. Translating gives CASSRSQTGRYEQYF.

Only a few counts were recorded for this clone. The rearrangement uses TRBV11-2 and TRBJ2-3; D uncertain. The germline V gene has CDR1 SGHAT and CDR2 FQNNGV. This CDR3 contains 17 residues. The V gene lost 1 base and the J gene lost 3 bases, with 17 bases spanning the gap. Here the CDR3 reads CASSLGQSRYRTDTQYF. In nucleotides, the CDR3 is TGTGCCAGCAGCTTAGGGCAGTCCAGGTATAGGACAGATACGCAGTATTTT.

The CDR3 bases are TGTGCCAGCAGTGAGCGCCCGAGGGGGTCCTACGAGCAGTACTTC. It encodes CASSERPRGSYEQYF. The chain employs TRBV2 and TRBJ2-7; possible D gene TRBD1, 6 bases. The CDR3 has 15 residues. The ends were cut back, 3 bases at V and 1 base at J, with 13 bases in the middle. The V gene's germline CDR1 is SNHLY and CDR2 FYNNEI.

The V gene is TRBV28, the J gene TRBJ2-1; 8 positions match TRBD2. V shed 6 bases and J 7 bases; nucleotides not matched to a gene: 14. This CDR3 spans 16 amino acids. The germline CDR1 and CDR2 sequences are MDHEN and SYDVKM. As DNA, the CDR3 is TGTGCCAGCAGCCCCGTAGCGGGACCTCTAGTTAATGAGCAGTTCTTC. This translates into CASSPVAGPLVNEQFF.

The CDR3 here is CASSPGSGRETQYF. CDR3 DNA sequence: TGTGCCAGCAGCCCAGGAAGCGGGAGGGAGACCCAGTACTTC. J is TRBJ2-5 and V is TRBV28, with 9 bases lining up with TRBD2. The CDR3 runs to 14 residues. Germline CDR1 and CDR2: MDHEN and SYDVKM. V lost 6 bases to trimming and J lost 5 bases; unmatched junction nucleotides: 7.

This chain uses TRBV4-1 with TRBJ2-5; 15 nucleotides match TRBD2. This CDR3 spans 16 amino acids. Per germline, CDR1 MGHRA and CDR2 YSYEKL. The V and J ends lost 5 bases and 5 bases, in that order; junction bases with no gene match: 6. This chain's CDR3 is CASSAPGTSGRETQYF. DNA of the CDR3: TGCGCCAGCAGCGCCCCCGGGACTAGCGGGAGGGAGACCCAGTACTTC.

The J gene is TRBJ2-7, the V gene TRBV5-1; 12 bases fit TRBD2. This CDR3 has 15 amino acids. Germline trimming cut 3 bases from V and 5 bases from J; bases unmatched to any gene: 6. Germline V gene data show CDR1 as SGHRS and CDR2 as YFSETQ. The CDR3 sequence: CASSSGLAGPNEQYF. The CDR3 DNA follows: TGCGCCAGCAGCTCTGGACTAGCGGGGCCAAACGAGCAGTACTTC.

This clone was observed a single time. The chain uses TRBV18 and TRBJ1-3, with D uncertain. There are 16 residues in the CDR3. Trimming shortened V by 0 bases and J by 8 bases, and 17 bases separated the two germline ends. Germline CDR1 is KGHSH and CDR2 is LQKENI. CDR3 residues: CASSPPVTSLKYTIYF. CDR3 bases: TGTGCCAGCTCACCACCGGTAACCAGTCTGAAGTACACCATATATTTT.

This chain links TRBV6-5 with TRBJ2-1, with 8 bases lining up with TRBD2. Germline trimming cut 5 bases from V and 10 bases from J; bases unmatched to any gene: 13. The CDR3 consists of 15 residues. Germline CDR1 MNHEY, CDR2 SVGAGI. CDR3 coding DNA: TGTGCCAGCAGTCCCACTGGCGGGGGGTATGGGGAGCAGTTCTTC. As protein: CASSPTGGGYGEQFF.

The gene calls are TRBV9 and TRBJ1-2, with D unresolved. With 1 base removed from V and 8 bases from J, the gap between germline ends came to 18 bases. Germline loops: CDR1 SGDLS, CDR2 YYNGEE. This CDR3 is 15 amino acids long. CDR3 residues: CASSVSGGGLVGYTF. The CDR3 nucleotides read TGTGCCAGCAGCGTATCCGGTGGCGGTCTGGTCGGCTACACCTTC.

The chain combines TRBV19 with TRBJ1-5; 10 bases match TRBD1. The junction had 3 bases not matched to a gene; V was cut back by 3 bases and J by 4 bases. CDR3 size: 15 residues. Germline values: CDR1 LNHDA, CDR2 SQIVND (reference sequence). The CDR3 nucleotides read TGTGCCAGTAGTATGGGGGACAGGGGAAATCAGCCCCAGCATTTT. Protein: CASSMGDRGNQPQHF. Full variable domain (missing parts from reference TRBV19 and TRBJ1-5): DGGITQSPKYLFRKEGQNVTLSCEQNLNHDAMYWYRQDPGQGLRLIYYSQIVNDFQKGDIAEGYSVSREKKESFPLTVTSAQKNPTAFYLCASSMGDRGNQPQHFGDGTRLSIL.

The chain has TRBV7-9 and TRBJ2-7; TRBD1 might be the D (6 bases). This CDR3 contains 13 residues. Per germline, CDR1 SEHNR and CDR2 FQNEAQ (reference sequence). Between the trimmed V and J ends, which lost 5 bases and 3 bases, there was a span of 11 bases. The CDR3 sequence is CASSTAQGYEQYF. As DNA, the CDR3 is TGTGCCAGCAGCACCGCACAGGGCTACGAGCAGTACTTC. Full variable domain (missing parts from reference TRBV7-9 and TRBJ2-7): DTGVSQNPRHKITKRGQNVTFRCDPISEHNRLYWYRQTLGQGPEFLTYFQNEAQLEKSRLLSDRFSAERPKGSFSTLEIQRTEQGDSAMYLCASSTAQGYEQYFGPGTRLTVT.

DNA for the CDR3: TGTGCCAGCAGCACCGGGACAGGGAGACTGTTTTTT. It translates to CASSTGTGRLFF. The chain links TRBV7-2 to TRBJ1-4, with TRBD1 matching over 9 bases. There are 12 residues in the CDR3. V shed 5 bases and J 13 bases; nucleotides not matched to a gene: 5. Germline lookup yields CDR1 SGHTA and CDR2 FQGNSA.

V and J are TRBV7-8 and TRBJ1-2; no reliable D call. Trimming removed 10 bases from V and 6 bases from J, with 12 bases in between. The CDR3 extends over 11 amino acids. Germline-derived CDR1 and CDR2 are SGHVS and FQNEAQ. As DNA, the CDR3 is TGTGCCATAAACGACGGAGATGGCTACACCTTC. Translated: CAINDGDGYTF.

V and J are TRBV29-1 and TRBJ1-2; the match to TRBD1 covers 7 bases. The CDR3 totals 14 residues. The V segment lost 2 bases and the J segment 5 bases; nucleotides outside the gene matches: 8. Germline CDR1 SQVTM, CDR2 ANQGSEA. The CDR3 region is CSVEHRGGGYGYTF. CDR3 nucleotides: TGCAGCGTTGAACACAGGGGTGGGGGGTATGGCTACACCTTC.

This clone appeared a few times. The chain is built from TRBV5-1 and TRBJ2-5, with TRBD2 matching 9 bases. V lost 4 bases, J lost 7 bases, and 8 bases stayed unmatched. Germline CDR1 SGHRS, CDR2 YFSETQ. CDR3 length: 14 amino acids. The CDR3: CASSGGTAGGTQYF. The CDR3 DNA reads TGCGCCAGCAGCGGAGGGACAGCGGGGGGGACCCAGTACTTC.

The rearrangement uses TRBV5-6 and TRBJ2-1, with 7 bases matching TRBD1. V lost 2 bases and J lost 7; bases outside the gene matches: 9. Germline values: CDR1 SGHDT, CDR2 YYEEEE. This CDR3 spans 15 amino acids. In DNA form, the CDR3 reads TGTGCCAGCAGCTTTGTGACAGGGAAGGGTAATGAGCAGTTCTTC. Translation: CASSFVTGKGNEQFF.

The CDR3 is CSASEADTQYF. The CDR3 coding sequence is TGCAGTGCTTCTGAGGCAGATACGCAGTATTTT. The chain is built from TRBV20-1 and TRBJ2-3; D remains unclear. The CDR3 is 11 amino acids. Germline V gene sequence: CDR1 DFQATT, CDR2 SNEGSKA (reference sequence). Trimming took 5 bases from V and 4 from J, leaving 7 bases between them.

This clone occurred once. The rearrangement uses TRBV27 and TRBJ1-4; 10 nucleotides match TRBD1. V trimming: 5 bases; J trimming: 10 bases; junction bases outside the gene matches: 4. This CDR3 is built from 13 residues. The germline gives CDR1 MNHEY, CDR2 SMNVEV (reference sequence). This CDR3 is CASSRTGGGKLFF. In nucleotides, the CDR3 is TGTGCCAGCAGTCGGACAGGGGGAGGAAAACTGTTTTTT.

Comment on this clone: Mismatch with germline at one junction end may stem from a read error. The CDR3 DNA reads TGCAGCGTCGAAGGACAGATGAACACTGAAGCTTTCTTT. This codes for CSVEGQMNTEAFF. The rearrangement joins TRBV29-1 to TRBJ1-1; D may be TRBD1 (6 bases). Germline assignment: CDR1 SQVTM and CDR2 ANQGSEA. The CDR3 is made up of 13 amino acids.